Detailed here is one TCR beta chain. What it binds is not known. V shed 3 bases and J shed 4 bases, with 24 bases lying between them. Germline CDR1 is SNHLY and CDR2 is FYNNEI. This CDR3 comprises 18 residues. This sample is drawn from a study of OX40 agonist ivuxolimab in advanced cancers. Study results and limitations: Dosing at 0.1 to 3.0 mg/kg was accompanied by clonal expansion of CD4+ and CD8+ blood T cells by week 6. In the 0.1-3.0 mg/kg groups, partial responders showed among the lowest expansion.

TCRdb's copy holds only in-frame clones and misses some; the assay was immunoSEQ multiplex PCR. The sample includes tens of thousands of clones, approximately 71% of them seen just once. This sequence joins TRBV2 and TRBJ1-2; possible D gene TRBD1, 5 bases. Sample: CD4+ or CD8+ T cells sorted from blood, taken in a trial of the OX40 agonist ivuxolimab. This receptor was identified in an adult with an advanced solid tumor such as melanoma, head and neck, liver or kidney cancer. The CDR3 here is CASSEGRSPRTSFYGYTF. In DNA form, the CDR3 reads TGTGCCAGCAGTGAGGGACGGAGCCCGAGGACCAGCTTCTATGGCTACACCTTC.